These 32 T cell receptor beta chains were sequenced from one sample in a study of blood T cells in healthy people across ages. With a J-beta primer mix and a sample-barcoded 5' primer, a second PCR ran about 6 to 11 cycles. In TCRdb, the 5' RACE reads were re-called with MiXCR into one record per CDR3 protein. Of approximately 1.5 million distinct CDR3 sequences in the sample, roughly 43% are singletons; the top ten hold about 4%. What was sequenced was blood. Receptors originate from a woman in her late teens or twenties in good health.

Concerning this clonotype: A much larger clonotype is one base distant, so this may be a read error. The rearrangement uses TRBV3-1 and TRBJ2-3; D is ambiguous. Deletions cut 5 bases from V and 2 bases from J, with 5 bases between. Germline assignment: CDR1 LGHDT and CDR2 YNNKEL (reference sequence). CDR3 length: 12 amino acids. In nucleotides, the CDR3 is TGTGCCAGCAGCACACACACAGATACGCAGTATTTT. This gives the protein CASSTHTDTQYF.

This clonotype was recorded a few times. The J gene is TRBJ1-6, the V gene TRBV20-1, with D maybe TRBD1 (5 bases). V was shortened by 5 bases and J by 2 bases, with 10 bases between the two germline ends. The CDR3 loop spans 14 amino acids. Germline V gene lookup returns CDR1 DFQATT and CDR2 SNEGSKA (reference sequence). The CDR3 here is CSAPTETYNSPLHF. The CDR3, as DNA: TGCAGTGCTCCGACAGAAACCTATAATTCACCCCTCCACTTT.

This rearrangement joins TRBV2 to TRBJ2-7, with TRBD1 matching over 8 bases. Per germline, CDR1 SNHLY and CDR2 FYNNEI. This CDR3 spans 15 amino acids. The V segment lost 1 base and the J segment 0 bases; nucleotides outside the gene matches: 2. CDR3 residues: CASSEDRGSSYEQYF. CDR3 DNA sequence: TGTGCCAGCAGTGAAGACAGGGGGAGCTCCTACGAGCAGTACTTC.

CDR3 in amino acids: CASGLALSGSYNEQFF. As DNA, the CDR3 is TGTGCTAGTGGTTTGGCCCTTAGCGGCTCCTACAATGAGCAGTTCTTC. V gene TRBV12-5 combines with J gene TRBJ2-1; a possible D gene is TRBD2 (6 bases). V shed 1 base and J shed 0 bases, with 10 bases lying between them. Germline loops: CDR1 LGHNT, CDR2 FRNRAP. This CDR3 comprises 16 residues.

This clonotype occurred a few times. The J gene is TRBJ1-1, the V gene TRBV12-3 or TRBV12-4; D is perhaps TRBD1 (5 bases). The CDR3 runs 12 residues. V lost 5 bases and J 7 bases, leaving 11 bases between the germline ends. CDR3 loop: CASSQTAFEAFF. The CDR3 nucleotides read TGTGCCAGCAGTCAGACAGCATTTGAAGCTTTCTTT.

As concerns this clonotype: One junction end disagrees with the germline gene, perhaps due to a read error. J is TRBJ1-6 and V is TRBV7-6, with D possibly TRBD1 on 5 matching bases. The germline CDR1 and CDR2 sequences are SGHVS and FNYEAQ. The CDR3 is made up of 13 amino acids. The CDR3 here is CASSLWGHSPPHF. CDR3 nucleotide sequence: TGTGCCAGCAGCTTGTGGGGCCATTCACCCCCCCACTTT.

This clonotype was counted between two and nine times. The chain is built from TRBV7-9 and TRBJ1-2, with TRBD1 as a possible D gene (5 bases). The CDR3 consists of 13 residues. Trimming removed 4 bases from V and 6 bases from J, with 12 bases in between. Germline-derived CDR1 and CDR2 are SEHNR and FQNEAQ (reference sequence). The CDR3 nucleotides read TGTGCCAGCAGCTCCGCAGGGAGCCATGGCTACACCTTC. Translating it yields CASSSAGSHGYTF. Full variable domain (outside the CDR3, taken from reference TRBV7-9 and TRBJ1-2): DTGVSQNPRHKITKRGQNVTFRCDPISEHNRLYWYRQTLGQGPEFLTYFQNEAQLEKSRLLSDRFSAERPKGSFSTLEIQRTEQGDSAMYLCASSSAGSHGYTFGSGTRLTVV.

This chain uses TRBV4-1 with TRBJ2-7, with no clear D. Trimming cost V 2 bases and J 2 bases, with 10 bases left between them. The CDR3 extends over 14 amino acids. Germline CDR1 and CDR2: MGHRA and YSYEKL. The CDR3 protein is CASSQPGVAYEQYF. The CDR3 nucleotides are TGCGCCAGCAGCCAACCGGGCGTAGCCTACGAGCAGTACTTC.

This clonotype was seen only a few times. The V call is TRBV20-1, the J call TRBJ2-1; the D gene is possibly TRBD2 (5 bases). The germline V gene has CDR1 DFQATT and CDR2 SNEGSKA (reference sequence). The CDR3 has 15 amino acids. V lost 3 bases, J lost 0 bases, and 12 bases lay in between. For the CDR3, the DNA is TGCAGTGCTAGTGAGCGGATAAGCTCCTACAATGAGCAGTTCTTC. This gives the protein CSASERISSYNEQFF.

In this sample, this clonotype turned up a few times. This sequence joins TRBV29-1 and TRBJ2-3; the D is unclear. V was cut by 7 bases and J by 7 bases, with 18 bases left in between. There are 13 residues in the CDR3. The germline V gene has CDR1 SQVTM and CDR2 ANQGSEA. As DNA, the CDR3 is TGCAGCGGCGTGGAGTCGGAGCTCCATACGCAGTATTTT. Translation: CSGVESELHTQYF.

This clonotype has more than one count but fewer than ten. The V call is TRBV7-8, the J call TRBJ1-6; TRBD1 is a possible D gene (5 bases). The CDR3 has 16 amino acids. Germline V gene sequence: CDR1 SGHVS, CDR2 FQNEAQ. The ends were cut back, 6 bases at V and 1 base at J, with 13 bases in the middle. This chain's CDR3 is CASSRQPMSYNSPLHF. DNA for the CDR3: TGTGCCAGCAGTCGACAGCCAATGTCCTATAATTCACCCCTCCACTTT.

This clonotype occurred a few times. The chain is built from TRBV14 and TRBJ1-2, with no clear D. The CDR3 spans 14 residues. Germline V gives CDR1 SGHDN, CDR2 FVKESK. Between the trimmed V and J ends, which lost 2 bases and 10 bases, there was a span of 17 bases. The DNA of the CDR3 is TGTGCCAGCAGCCAAATGGGCAGTCCCCGGGACTACACCTTC. Translation: CASSQMGSPRDYTF.

The rearrangement uses TRBV11-3 and TRBJ2-1, with D perhaps being TRBD1 or TRBD2 (5 bases each). Germline lookup yields CDR1 SGHNT and CDR2 YENEEA. V lost 3 bases, J lost 2 bases, and 17 bases lay in between. The CDR3 has 17 amino acids. This chain's CDR3 is CASSFDKWGRTYNEQFF. CDR3 in DNA: TGTGCCAGCAGCTTTGACAAGTGGGGGAGAACCTACAATGAGCAGTTCTTC.

This chain connects TRBV18 to TRBJ1-2, with 8 bases that match TRBD1. The germline CDR1 and CDR2 sequences are KGHSH and LQKENI. Trimming took 5 bases from V and 4 from J; bases not matched to a gene: 9. CDR3 size: 15 residues. Here the CDR3 reads CASSSDRASFYGYTF. For the CDR3, the DNA is TGTGCCAGCTCATCGGACAGGGCGAGCTTCTATGGCTACACCTTC.

The V and J genes are TRBV29-1 and TRBJ1-1; 10 positions agree with TRBD1. CDR3 length: 13 amino acids. Per germline, CDR1 SQVTM and CDR2 ANQGSEA. With 6 bases clipped from V and 5 bases from J, the junction kept 6 bases outside the gene matches. CDR3 DNA: TGCAGCGTCGACAGGGGGCGAAGGACTGAAGCTTTCTTT. As protein: CSVDRGRRTEAFF.

This clonotype was recorded a few times. This sequence joins TRBV20-1 and TRBJ2-1, with 8 positions matching TRBD2. Per germline, CDR1 DFQATT and CDR2 SNEGSKA (reference sequence). V shed 2 bases and J 8 bases; nucleotides not matched to a gene: 11. The CDR3 sequence is 15 residues long. CDR3 sequence: CSARTSGARGYEQFF. In nucleotides, the CDR3 is TGCAGTGCTAGAACTAGCGGAGCCCGGGGGTATGAGCAGTTCTTC.

The chain couples TRBV7-2 to TRBJ2-1, with a tentative D call TRBD2 (5 bases). Trimming left V 2 bases short and J 10 bases short, with 18 bases between. The CDR3 loop spans 15 amino acids. Germline values: CDR1 SGHTA, CDR2 FQGNSA. Here the CDR3 reads CASSLRGPSSYEQFF. CDR3 DNA: TGTGCCAGCAGCTTACGGGGTCCCAGCTCCTACGAGCAGTTCTTC.

V is TRBV12-3 or TRBV12-4 and J is TRBJ2-1, with 11 bases identical to TRBD2. V shed 6 bases and J 4 bases; nucleotides not matched to a gene: 11. This CDR3 has 17 residues. The CDR3 DNA sequence: TGTGCCAGCAGGCATAGAACTAGCGGGGGACTATACAATGAGCAGTTCTTC. It codes for CASRHRTSGGLYNEQFF.

This chain joins TRBV29-1 and TRBJ2-2; 7 positions agree with TRBD1. The V segment lost 7 bases and the J segment 1 base; nucleotides outside the gene matches: 6. The CDR3 loop spans 14 amino acids. Germline assignment: CDR1 SQVTM and CDR2 ANQGSEA. The CDR3 protein is CSGTGTENTGELFF. In nucleotides, the CDR3 is TGCAGCGGGACTGGGACAGAGAACACCGGGGAGCTGTTTTTT.

The rearrangement joins TRBV3-1 to TRBJ1-1; no clear D. V was clipped by 1 base and J by 3 bases, with 12 bases between them. The germline gives CDR1 LGHDT, CDR2 YNNKEL (reference sequence). There are 15 residues in the CDR3. The CDR3 sequence: CASSQAIQLDTEAFF. The CDR3 nucleotides read TGTGCCAGCAGCCAAGCCATACAGCTAGACACTGAAGCTTTCTTT.

This clonotype turned up a few times. This sequence joins TRBV4-3 and TRBJ1-2, with a tentative D call TRBD1 (5 bases). CDR1 LGHNA and CDR2 YSLEER come from the germline V gene. The CDR3 sequence is 14 residues long. Trimming cost V 5 bases and J 0 bases, with 10 bases left between them. The CDR3 DNA is TGCGCCAGCAGCACTCGGGGACCTAACTATGGCTACACCTTC. Translating gives CASSTRGPNYGYTF.

This clonotype was seen a few times. The CDR3 reads CSVETRGRAFEQYF. DNA of the CDR3: TGCAGCGTTGAGACTCGCGGGAGGGCCTTCGAGCAGTACTTC. This chain uses TRBV29-1 with TRBJ2-7, with TRBD2 matching over 9 bases. The trim removed 3 bases at V and 6 bases at J, leaving 9 bases unmatched. Looked up from germline, CDR1 is SQVTM and CDR2 is ANQGSEA. This CDR3 has 14 residues.

To note about this clonotype: A single base separates this from a much larger clone, so it may be a read error. DNA of the CDR3: TGTGCCACCAGTGATTTGCGGAGGGGCCGGAGCACAGATAAGCAGTATTTT. Translated: CATSDLRRGRSTDKQYF. The V gene is TRBV24-1, the J gene TRBJ2-3, with D possibly being TRBD2 (6 bases). The germline V gene has CDR1 KGHDR and CDR2 SFDVKD. This CDR3 contains 17 residues.

This clonotype occurred many times. In nucleotides, the CDR3 is TGTGCCAGCAGAAAAGGTTATGGGACTAGCTACTACAATGAGCAGTTCTTC. Encoded protein: CASRKGYGTSYYNEQFF. The chain is built from TRBV7-2 and TRBJ2-1, with 9 bases identical to TRBD2. The CDR3 totals 17 residues. Germline-derived CDR1 and CDR2 are SGHTA and FQGNSA. The V segment lost 6 bases and the J segment 3 bases; nucleotides outside the gene matches: 12.

This clonotype was detected only a few times. The CDR3 coding sequence is TGCGCCAGCAGCACGGGACTAGCGGGGGCCTACGGACTTTCCTACGAGCAGTACTTC. Translating gives CASSTGLAGAYGLSYEQYF. The chain uses TRBV5-1 and TRBJ2-7; 14 positions agree with TRBD2. Trimming at V came to 4 bases and at J to 1 base, leaving 13 bases not matched to a gene. The CDR3 length is 19 residues. Germline V gene lookup returns CDR1 SGHRS and CDR2 YFSETQ.

The chain has TRBV7-9 and TRBJ2-1; D remains unclear. Germline assignment: CDR1 SEHNR and CDR2 FQNEAQ (reference sequence). The CDR3 consists of 12 residues. V lost 7 bases and J lost 8, with 12 bases in between. The CDR3 is CASTFGIYEQFF. The CDR3, as DNA: TGTGCCAGCACCTTCGGTATTTATGAGCAGTTCTTC.

This chain links TRBV20-1 with TRBJ2-2; tentative D call: TRBD1 (6 bases). V lost 4 bases and J 4 bases, leaving 16 bases between the germline ends. Germline CDR1 reads DFQATT; CDR2 reads SNEGSKA (reference sequence). The length of the CDR3 is 15 residues. The CDR3 loop is CSAIQGASGTGELFF. CDR3 in DNA: TGCAGTGCTATACAGGGCGCTTCTGGCACCGGGGAGCTGTTTTTT.

V and J are TRBV29-1 and TRBJ1-2; 8 bases map to TRBD1. The V gene end was trimmed by 4 bases and the J gene end by 6 bases; junction bases not matched to a gene: 7. The CDR3 contains 13 residues. CDR1 SQVTM and CDR2 ANQGSEA come from the germline V gene. The CDR3 region has the DNA TGCAGCGTTGGTCCAGGGGGCAGTCATGGCTACACCTTC. Translation: CSVGPGGSHGYTF.

The chain uses TRBV5-1 and TRBJ2-1, with TRBD2 identical over 8 bases. Germline CDR1 and CDR2: SGHRS and YFSETQ. Trimming removed 3 bases from V and 4 bases from J; junction bases left unmatched: 6. This CDR3 has 15 amino acids. CDR3 region: CASSSSGGRYNEQFF. CDR3 bases: TGCGCCAGCAGCTCGAGCGGGGGACGGTACAATGAGCAGTTCTTC.

The rearrangement uses TRBV6-1 and TRBJ1-5; D is perhaps TRBD1 (6 bases). This CDR3 has 13 residues. The germline gives CDR1 MNHNS, CDR2 SASEGT. V was clipped by 7 bases and J by 7 bases, with 14 bases between them. CDR3 amino acids: CASIQGYNQPQHF. CDR3 DNA: TGTGCCAGCATACAGGGTTACAACCAGCCCCAGCATTTT.

The chain couples TRBV20-1 to TRBJ1-2; D is possibly TRBD1 (6 bases). The germline gives CDR1 DFQATT, CDR2 SNEGSKA (reference sequence). This CDR3 has 21 residues. Between the trimmed V and J ends, which lost 1 base and 1 base, there was a span of 31 bases. CDR3 sequence: CSARGVGVYQGTQEINYGYTF. The CDR3 DNA reads as TGCAGTGCTAGAGGTGTTGGAGTTTATCAGGGGACCCAGGAGATTAACTATGGCTACACCTTC.

This chain joins TRBV29-1 and TRBJ1-2; 8 bases line up with TRBD1. Trimming removed 7 bases from V and 4 bases from J; junction bases left unmatched: 11. CDR1 is SQVTM and CDR2 is ANQGSEA in the germline V gene. The CDR3 sequence is 14 residues long. This CDR3 is CSASHRGMSYGYTF. In DNA, the CDR3 is TGCAGCGCCAGCCACAGGGGGATGAGCTATGGCTACACCTTC.